This TCR beta chain comes out of a study of response to subunit inactivated influenza vaccine. TCRdb used MiXCR to reprocess the RT-PCR reads, holding one entry per CDR3 protein. The sample has more than 700,000 distinct CDR3 sequences, around 21% seen once. Study-wide results and limits: Every seasonal influenza vaccination brings in few new T cells, the authors suggested.

This clonotype was counted ten times or more. The antigen is undetermined. CDR1 and CDR2 from the germline V gene are SGHTA and FQGTGA. V lost 1 base and J 4 bases, leaving 13 bases between the germline ends. There are 15 residues in the CDR3. The V and J genes are TRBV7-3 and TRBJ2-5; D is possibly TRBD1 (6 bases). This receptor was obtained from a man over 45 who received an inactivated influenza vaccine. This specimen consisted of PBMCs from blood, obtained about 5 days after vaccination. The CDR3 DNA reads TGTGCCAGCAGCTTAAGTACAGGGTCAGGAGAGACCCAGTACTTC. Its protein product is CASSLSTGSGETQYF.